This T cell receptor beta chain was identified in a study of blood T cell repertoires in COVID-19. Study background: Acute and convalescent COVID-19 specimens originated in the United States, Italy and Spain. Nucleic acid was either cDNA or gDNA, and it came from T cells, B-cell-depleted T cells, or PBMCs.

Repertoires were generated with immunoSEQ multiplex PCR, while TCRdb's copy carries only in-frame clones and drops some. The data show 97,000 or so clones, 90% seen once. V was clipped by 3 bases and J by 1 base, with 7 bases between them. CDR1 is LNHDA and CDR2 is SQIVND in the germline V gene (reference sequence). This CDR3 spans 14 amino acids. For this clone: Within the sample, other DNA sequences also encode this same CDR3.

The sample taken for sequencing was peripheral blood. This chain connects TRBV19 to TRBJ1-3; D gene unclear. The receptor was isolated from a man aged 60-69 years with acute or convalescent COVID-19. The CDR3 DNA is TGTGCCAGTAGTATTGGAGGTTCTGGAAACACCATATATTTT. Translating it yields CASSIGGSGNTIYF.